This T cell receptor (beta chain) was profiled in a study of Ad26.COV2.S vaccination and SARS-CoV-2 variants. Libraries were prepared by immunoSEQ multiplex PCR; TCRdb keeps only in-frame clonotypes and omits some of them. The sample has 180,000 or so clones, approximately 88% seen once. Study findings and constraints: Vaccinees reportedly had broad spike-specific CD8+ and CD4+ T cell responses. Vaccinees and placebo recipients showed similar non-spike TCR breadth.

This CDR3 spans 17 amino acids. CDR1 and CDR2 from the germline V gene are SGHTA and FQGTGA. Trimming took off 5 bases at V and 10 bases at J, with 27 bases between the two ends. Worth noting for this clone: Its antigen is unidentified.

The source material was peripheral blood, sampled after recovery from COVID-19. The origin of this receptor is a human donor who had recovered from COVID-19. J is TRBJ2-1 and V is TRBV7-3, with D tentatively TRBD2 (7 bases). The CDR3 loop reads CASSPLTSRRGVGEQFF. CDR3 nucleotide sequence: TGTGCCAGCAGCCCTCTGACTAGCCGGAGGGGGGTAGGGGAGCAGTTCTTC. Variable domain in full (rest from reference TRBV7-3 and TRBJ2-1): GAGVSQTPSNKVTEKGKYVELRCDPISGHTALYWYRQSLGQGPEFLIYFQGTGAADDSGLPNDRFFAVRPEGSVSTLKIQRTERGDSAVYLCASSPLTSRRGVGEQFFGPGTRLTVL.